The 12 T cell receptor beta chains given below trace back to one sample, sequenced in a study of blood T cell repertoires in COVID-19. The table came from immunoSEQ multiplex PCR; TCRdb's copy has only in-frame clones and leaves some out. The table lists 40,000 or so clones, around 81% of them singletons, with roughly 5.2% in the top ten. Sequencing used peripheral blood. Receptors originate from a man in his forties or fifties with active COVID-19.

CDR3 nucleotides: TGTGCCAGCAGCTTAAACGTAGTCAGGGGTACCGGGGAGCTTAACTATGGCTACACCTTC. Translating gives CASSLNVVRGTGELNYGYTF. This chain uses TRBV7-8 with TRBJ1-2; a weak D match, TRBD1 (6 bases). Trimming shortened V by 2 bases and J by 1 base, and 26 bases separated the two germline ends. The germline V gene encodes CDR1 SGHVS and CDR2 FQNEAQ. The CDR3 totals 20 residues. Full variable domain (outside the CDR3, taken from reference TRBV7-8 and TRBJ1-2): GAGVSQSPRYKVAKRGQDVALRCDPISGHVSLFWYQQALGQGPEFLTYFQNEAQLDKSGLPSDRFFAERPEGSVSTLKIQRTQQEDSAVYLCASSLNVVRGTGELNYGYTFGSGTRLTVV.

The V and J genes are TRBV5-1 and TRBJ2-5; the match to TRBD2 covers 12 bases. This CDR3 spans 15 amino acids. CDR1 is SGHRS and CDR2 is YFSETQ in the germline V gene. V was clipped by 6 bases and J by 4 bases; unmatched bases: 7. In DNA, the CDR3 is TGCGCCAGCAATCCTAGCGGGAGGGCCGGAGAGACCCAGTACTTC. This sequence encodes CASNPSGRAGETQYF.

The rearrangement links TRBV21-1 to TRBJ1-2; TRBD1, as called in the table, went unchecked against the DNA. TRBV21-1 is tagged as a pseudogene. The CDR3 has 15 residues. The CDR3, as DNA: TGTGCCAGCAGCTCAAAGACAGGTTTGGGCTATGGCTACACCTTC. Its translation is CASSSKTGLGYGYTF.

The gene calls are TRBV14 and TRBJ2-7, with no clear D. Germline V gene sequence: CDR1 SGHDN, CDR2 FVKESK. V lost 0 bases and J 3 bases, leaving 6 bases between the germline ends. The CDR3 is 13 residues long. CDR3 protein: CASSQDPGYEQYF. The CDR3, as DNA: TGTGCCAGCAGCCAAGATCCGGGCTACGAGCAGTACTTC.

CDR3 in DNA: TGTGCCAGCAGCTTACAGGGGGTTGATGAGCAGTTCTTC. This encodes CASSLQGVDEQFF. The chain recombines TRBV5-4 with TRBJ2-1; the match to TRBD1 covers 8 bases. The CDR3 runs 13 residues. The germline V gene encodes CDR1 SGHNT and CDR2 YYREEE (reference sequence). Trimming cost V 2 bases and J 8 bases; bases outside gene matches: 3.

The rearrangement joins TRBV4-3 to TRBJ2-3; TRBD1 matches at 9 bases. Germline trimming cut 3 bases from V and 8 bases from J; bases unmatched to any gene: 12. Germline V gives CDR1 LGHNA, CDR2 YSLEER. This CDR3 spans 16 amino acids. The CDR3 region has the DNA TGCGCCAGCAGCCAGGGTACAGGGGGCGCAAGCCTTACGCAGTATTTT. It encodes CASSQGTGGASLTQYF.

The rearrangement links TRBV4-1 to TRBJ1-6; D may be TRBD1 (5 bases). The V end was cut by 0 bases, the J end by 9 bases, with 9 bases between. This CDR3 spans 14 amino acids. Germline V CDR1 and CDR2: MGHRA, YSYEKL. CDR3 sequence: CASSQDPGFSPLHF. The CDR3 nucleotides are TGCGCCAGCAGCCAAGATCCAGGGTTTTCACCCCTCCACTTT.

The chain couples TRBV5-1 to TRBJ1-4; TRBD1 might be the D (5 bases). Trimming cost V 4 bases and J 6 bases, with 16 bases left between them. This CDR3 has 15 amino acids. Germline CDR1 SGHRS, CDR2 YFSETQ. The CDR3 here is CASSHGRGGDEKLFF. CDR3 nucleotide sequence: TGCGCCAGCAGCCACGGACGGGGCGGGGATGAAAAACTGTTTTTT. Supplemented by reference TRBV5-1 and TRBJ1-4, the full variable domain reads KAGVTQTPRYLIKTRGQQVTLSCSPISGHRSVSWYQQTPGQGLQFLFEYFSETQRNKGNFPGRFSGRQFSNSRSEMNVSTLELGDSALYLCASSHGRGGDEKLFFGSGTQLSVL.

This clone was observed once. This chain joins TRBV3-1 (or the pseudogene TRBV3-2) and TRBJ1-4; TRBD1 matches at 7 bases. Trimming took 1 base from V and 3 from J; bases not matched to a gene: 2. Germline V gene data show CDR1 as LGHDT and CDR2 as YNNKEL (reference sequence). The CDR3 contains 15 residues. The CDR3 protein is CASSQARGPNEKLFF. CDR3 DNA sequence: TGTGCCAGCAGCCAAGCGAGGGGGCCTAATGAAAAACTGTTTTTT.

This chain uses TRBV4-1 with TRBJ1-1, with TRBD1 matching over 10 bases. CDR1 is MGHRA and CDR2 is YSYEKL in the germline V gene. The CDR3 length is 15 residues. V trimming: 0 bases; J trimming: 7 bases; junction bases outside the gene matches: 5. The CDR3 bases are TGCGCCAGCAGCCAAGAGGGACAGGGGCGGAGTGAAGCTTTCTTT. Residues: CASSQEGQGRSEAFF.

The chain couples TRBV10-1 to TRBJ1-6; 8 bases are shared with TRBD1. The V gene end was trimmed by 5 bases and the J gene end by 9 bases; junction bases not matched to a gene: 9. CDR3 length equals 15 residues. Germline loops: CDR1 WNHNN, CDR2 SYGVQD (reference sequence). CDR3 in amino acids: CASSPGQGKRSPLHF. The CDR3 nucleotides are TGCGCCAGCAGTCCCGGACAGGGAAAACGTTCACCCCTCCACTTT.

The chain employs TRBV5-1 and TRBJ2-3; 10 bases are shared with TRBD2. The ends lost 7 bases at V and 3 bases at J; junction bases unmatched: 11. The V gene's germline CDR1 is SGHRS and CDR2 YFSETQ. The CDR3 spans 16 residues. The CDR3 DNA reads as TGCGCCAGCGCGAGCGGGGGGGCCCCGGGGACAGATACGCAGTATTTT. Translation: CASASGGAPGTDTQYF.